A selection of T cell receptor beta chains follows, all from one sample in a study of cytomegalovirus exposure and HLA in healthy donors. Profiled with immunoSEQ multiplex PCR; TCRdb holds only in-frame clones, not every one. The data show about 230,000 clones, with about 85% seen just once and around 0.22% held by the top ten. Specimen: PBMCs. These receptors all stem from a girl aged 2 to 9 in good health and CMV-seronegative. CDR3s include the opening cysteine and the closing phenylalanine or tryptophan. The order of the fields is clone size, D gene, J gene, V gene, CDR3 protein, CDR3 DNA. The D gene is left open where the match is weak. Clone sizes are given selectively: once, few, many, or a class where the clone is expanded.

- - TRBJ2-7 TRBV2 CASRETVNGQYF TGTGCCAGCAGGGAGACAGTGAACGGGCAGTACTTC
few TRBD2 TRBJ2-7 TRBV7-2 CASSPVRGGGYEQYF TGTGCCAGCAGCCCTGTGCGGGGGGGAGGATACGAGCAGTACTTC
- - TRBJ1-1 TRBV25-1 CASSLLTGNTEAFF TGTGCCAGCAGTCTCCTGACGGGGAACACTGAAGCTTTCTTT
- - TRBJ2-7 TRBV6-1 CASSNLGGAPYEQYF TGTGCCAGCAGTAATTTAGGAGGGGCCCCCTACGAGCAGTACTTC
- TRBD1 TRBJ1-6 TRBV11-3 CASSRTGGSPLHF TGTGCCAGCAGCCGTACAGGGGGTTCACCCCTCCACTTT
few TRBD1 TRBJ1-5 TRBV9 CASSGGQGWQPQHF TGTGCCAGCAGCGGGGGACAGGGGTGGCAGCCCCAGCATTTT
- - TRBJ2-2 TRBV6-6 CASSPHSEVAGELFF TGTGCCAGCAGTCCCCATTCAGAGGTAGCCGGGGAGCTGTTTTTT
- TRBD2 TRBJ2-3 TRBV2 CASRLAVPTDTQYF TGTGCCAGCCGGCTAGCGGTACCCACAGATACGCAGTATTTT
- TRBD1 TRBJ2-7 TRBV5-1 CASRDGTGGEQYF TGCGCCAGCAGGGATGGGACAGGGGGAGAGCAGTACTTC
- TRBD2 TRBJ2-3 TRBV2 CASRPSGGLATQYF TGTGCCAGCAGACCGAGCGGGGGGTTAGCTACGCAGTATTTT
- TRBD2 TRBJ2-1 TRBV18 CASSLNTGTSNEQFF TGTGCCAGCTCGCTAAACACAGGGACTAGCAATGAGCAGTTCTTC
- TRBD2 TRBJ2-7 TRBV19 CASSSGRTYEQYF TGTGCCAGTAGTAGCGGGAGAACCTACGAGCAGTACTTC
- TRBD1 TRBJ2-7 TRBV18 CASSPPRTGPSYEQYF TGTGCCAGCTCACCACCCAGGACAGGGCCCTCCTACGAGCAGTACTTC